The clone carrying this T cell receptor (beta chain) showed up just a few times. Antigen: not known. The data are from a study of response to subunit inactivated influenza vaccine. The CDR3 loop spans 13 amino acids. V was cut by 5 bases and J by 8 bases, with 18 bases left in between. The germline CDR1 and CDR2 sequences are SQVTM and ANQGSEA. TCRdb redid the calling of the RT-PCR reads with MiXCR, one entry per CDR3 protein. The table includes almost 600,000 distinct CDR3 sequences, 14% detected once. Overall study findings and caveats: The authors put forward the suggestion that each seasonal influenza vaccination may bring in only a limited number of new T cells.

Source: PBMCs from blood, taken approximately 13 days after vaccination. This TCR was recovered from a man aged 45 to 65 who received an inactivated influenza vaccine. The chain links TRBV29-1 to TRBJ1-2; D perhaps matches TRBD1 (6 bases). The CDR3 protein is CSVKGGRESGYTF. Here the CDR3 DNA reads TGCAGCGTTAAGGGGGGGCGCGAGTCCGGCTACACCTTC.